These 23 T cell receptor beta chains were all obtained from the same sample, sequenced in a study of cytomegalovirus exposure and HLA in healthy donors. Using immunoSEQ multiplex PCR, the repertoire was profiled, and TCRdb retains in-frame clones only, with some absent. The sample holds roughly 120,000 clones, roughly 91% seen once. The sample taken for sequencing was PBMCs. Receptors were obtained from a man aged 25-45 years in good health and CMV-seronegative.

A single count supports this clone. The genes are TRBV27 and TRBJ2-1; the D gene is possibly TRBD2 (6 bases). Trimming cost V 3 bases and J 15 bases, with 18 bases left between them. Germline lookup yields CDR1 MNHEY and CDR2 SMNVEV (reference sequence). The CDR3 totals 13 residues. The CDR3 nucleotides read TGTGCCAGCAGTTTGTGGGGGGAAACTAAATGGTTCTTC. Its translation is CASSLWGETKWFF.

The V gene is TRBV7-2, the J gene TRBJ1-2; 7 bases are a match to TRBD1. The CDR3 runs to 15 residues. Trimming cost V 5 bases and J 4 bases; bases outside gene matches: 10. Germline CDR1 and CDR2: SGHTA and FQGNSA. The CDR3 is CASSAQETGTYGYTF. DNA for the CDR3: TGTGCCAGCAGCGCGCAGGAGACAGGGACCTATGGCTACACCTTC.

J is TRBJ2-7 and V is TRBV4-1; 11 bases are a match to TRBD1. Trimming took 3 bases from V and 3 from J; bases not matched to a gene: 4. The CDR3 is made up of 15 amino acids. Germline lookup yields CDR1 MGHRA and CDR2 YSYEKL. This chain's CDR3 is CASSQGQGGDYEQYF. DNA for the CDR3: TGCGCCAGCAGCCAGGGACAGGGGGGAGACTACGAGCAGTACTTC.

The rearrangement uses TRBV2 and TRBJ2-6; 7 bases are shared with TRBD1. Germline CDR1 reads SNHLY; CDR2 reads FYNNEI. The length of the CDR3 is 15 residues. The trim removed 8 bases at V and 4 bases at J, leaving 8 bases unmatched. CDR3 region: CASLFRGHGANVLTF. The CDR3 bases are TGTGCCAGCCTATTTAGGGGGCACGGGGCCAACGTCCTGACTTTC.

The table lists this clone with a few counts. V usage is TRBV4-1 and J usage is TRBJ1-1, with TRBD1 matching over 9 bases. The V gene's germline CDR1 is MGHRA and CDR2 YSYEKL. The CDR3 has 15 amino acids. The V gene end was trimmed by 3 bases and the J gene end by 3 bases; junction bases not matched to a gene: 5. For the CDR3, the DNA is TGCGCCAGCAGCCAGCTACAGGGGGCCGACACTGAAGCTTTCTTT. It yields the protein CASSQLQGADTEAFF.

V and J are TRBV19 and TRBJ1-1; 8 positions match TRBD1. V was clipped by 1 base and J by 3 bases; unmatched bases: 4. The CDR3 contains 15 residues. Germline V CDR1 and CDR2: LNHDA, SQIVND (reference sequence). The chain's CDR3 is CASSIGRQGYTEAFF. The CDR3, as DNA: TGTGCCAGTAGTATAGGGCGACAGGGGTACACTGAAGCTTTCTTT.

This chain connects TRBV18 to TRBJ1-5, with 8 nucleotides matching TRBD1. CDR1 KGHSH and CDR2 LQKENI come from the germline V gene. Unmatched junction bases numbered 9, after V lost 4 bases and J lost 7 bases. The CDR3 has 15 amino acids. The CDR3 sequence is CASSRSQGAGQPQHF. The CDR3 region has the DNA TGTGCCAGCTCACGATCCCAGGGGGCAGGGCAGCCCCAGCATTTT.

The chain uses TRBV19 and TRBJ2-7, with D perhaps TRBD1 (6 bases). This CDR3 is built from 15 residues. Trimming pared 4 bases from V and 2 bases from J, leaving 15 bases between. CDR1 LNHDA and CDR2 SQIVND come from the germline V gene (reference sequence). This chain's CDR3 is CASSNPKTGTYEQYF. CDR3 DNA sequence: TGTGCCAGTAGTAATCCCAAAACAGGGACCTACGAGCAGTACTTC.

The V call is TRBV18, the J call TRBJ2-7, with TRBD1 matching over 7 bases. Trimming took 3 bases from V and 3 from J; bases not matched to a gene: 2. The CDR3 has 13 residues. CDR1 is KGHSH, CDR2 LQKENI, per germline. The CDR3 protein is CASSPDRDYEQYF. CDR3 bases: TGTGCCAGCTCACCCGACAGGGACTACGAGCAGTACTTC. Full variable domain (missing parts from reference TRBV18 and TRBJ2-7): NAGVMQNPRHLVRRRGQEARLRCSPMKGHSHVYWYRQLPEEGLKFMVYLQKENIIDESGMPKERFSAEFPKEGPSILRIQQVVRGDSAAYFCASSPDRDYEQYFGPGTRLTVT.

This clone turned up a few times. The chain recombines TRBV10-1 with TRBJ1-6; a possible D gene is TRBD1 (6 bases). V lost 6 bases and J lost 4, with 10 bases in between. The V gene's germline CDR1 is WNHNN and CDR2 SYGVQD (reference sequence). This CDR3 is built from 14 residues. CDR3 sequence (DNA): TGCGCCAGCAGGGACGGACAGTATAATTCACCCCTCCACTTT. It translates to CASRDGQYNSPLHF.

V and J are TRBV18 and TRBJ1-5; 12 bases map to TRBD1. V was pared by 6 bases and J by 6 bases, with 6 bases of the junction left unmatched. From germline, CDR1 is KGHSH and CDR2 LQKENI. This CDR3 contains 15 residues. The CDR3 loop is CASSIGTGGGQPQHF. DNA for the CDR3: TGTGCCAGCTCCATAGGGACAGGGGGCGGTCAGCCCCAGCATTTT.

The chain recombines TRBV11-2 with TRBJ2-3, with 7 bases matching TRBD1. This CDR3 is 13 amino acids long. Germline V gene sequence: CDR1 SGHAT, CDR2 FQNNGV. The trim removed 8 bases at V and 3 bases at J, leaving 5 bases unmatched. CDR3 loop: CASGTATTDTQYF. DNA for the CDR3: TGTGCCAGCGGGACAGCAACTACAGATACGCAGTATTTT.

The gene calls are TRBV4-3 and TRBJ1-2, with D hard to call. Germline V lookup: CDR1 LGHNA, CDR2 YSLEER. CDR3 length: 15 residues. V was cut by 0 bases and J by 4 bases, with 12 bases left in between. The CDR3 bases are TGCGCCAGCAGCCAAGACTACCCCGCGGGCTATGGCTACACCTTC. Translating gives CASSQDYPAGYGYTF.

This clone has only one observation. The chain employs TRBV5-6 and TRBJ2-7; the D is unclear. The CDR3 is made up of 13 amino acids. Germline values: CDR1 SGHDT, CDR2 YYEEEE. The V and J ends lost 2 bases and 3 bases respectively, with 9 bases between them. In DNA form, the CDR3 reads TGTGCCAGCAGCTTTGAGGTAAACTACGAGCAGTACTTC. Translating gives CASSFEVNYEQYF.

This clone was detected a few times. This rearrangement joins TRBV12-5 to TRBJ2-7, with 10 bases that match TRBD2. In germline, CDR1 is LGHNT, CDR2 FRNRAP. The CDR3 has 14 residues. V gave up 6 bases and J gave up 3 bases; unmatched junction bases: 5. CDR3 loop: CASGASGGYYEQYF. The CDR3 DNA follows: TGTGCTAGTGGGGCTAGCGGGGGATACTACGAGCAGTACTTC.

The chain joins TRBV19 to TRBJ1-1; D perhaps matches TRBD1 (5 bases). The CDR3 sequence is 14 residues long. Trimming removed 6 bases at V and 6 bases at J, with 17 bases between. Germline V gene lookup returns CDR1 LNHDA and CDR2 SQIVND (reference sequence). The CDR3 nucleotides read TGTGCCAGTAGGGGGGGAGAGGTAGCCGCTGAAGCTTTCTTT. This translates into CASRGGEVAAEAFF.

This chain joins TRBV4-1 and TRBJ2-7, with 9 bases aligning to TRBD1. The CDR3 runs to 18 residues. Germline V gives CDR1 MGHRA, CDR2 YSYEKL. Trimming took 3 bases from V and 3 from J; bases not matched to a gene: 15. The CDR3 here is CASSQGGTGSASGYEQYF. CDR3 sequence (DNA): TGCGCCAGCAGCCAGGGTGGGACAGGGAGCGCGAGTGGCTACGAGCAGTACTTC.

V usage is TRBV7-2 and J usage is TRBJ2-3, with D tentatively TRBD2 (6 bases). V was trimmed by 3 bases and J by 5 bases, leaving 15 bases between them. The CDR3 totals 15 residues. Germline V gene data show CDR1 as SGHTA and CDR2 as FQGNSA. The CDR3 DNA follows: TGTGCCAGCAGCTTTGTGGGACTGTCGGGAGATACGCAGTATTTT. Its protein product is CASSFVGLSGDTQYF. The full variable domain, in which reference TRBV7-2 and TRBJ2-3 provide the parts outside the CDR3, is GAGVSQSPSNKVTEKGKDVELRCDPISGHTALYWYRQSLGQGLEFLIYFQGNSAPDKSGLPSDRFSAERTGGSVSTLTIQRTQQEDSAVYLCASSFVGLSGDTQYFGPGTRLTVL.

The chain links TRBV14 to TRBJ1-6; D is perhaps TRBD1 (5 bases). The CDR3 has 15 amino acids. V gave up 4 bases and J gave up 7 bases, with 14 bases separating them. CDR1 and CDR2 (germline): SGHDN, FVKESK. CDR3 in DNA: TGTGCCAGCAGCCTCCCCGGGGGTTGGAATTCACCCCTCCACTTT. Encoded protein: CASSLPGGWNSPLHF.

The CDR3 loop reads CASSQQNPGQGYEQYF. The CDR3 bases are TGTGCCAGCAGCCAACAGAATCCGGGACAGGGGTACGAGCAGTACTTC. This rearrangement joins TRBV27 to TRBJ2-7; 10 bases agree with TRBD1. After removal of 6 bases from V and 4 bases from J, the junction contained 12 bases not matched to a gene. CDR1 MNHEY and CDR2 SMNVEV come from the germline V gene (reference sequence). The CDR3 extends over 16 amino acids.

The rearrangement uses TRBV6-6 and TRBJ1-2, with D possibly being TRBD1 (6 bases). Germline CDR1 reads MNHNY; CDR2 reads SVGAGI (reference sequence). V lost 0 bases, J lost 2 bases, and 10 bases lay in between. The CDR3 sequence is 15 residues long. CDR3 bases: TGTGCCAGCAGTTACTCGCTGGGGGCGAACTATGGCTACACCTTC. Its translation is CASSYSLGANYGYTF.

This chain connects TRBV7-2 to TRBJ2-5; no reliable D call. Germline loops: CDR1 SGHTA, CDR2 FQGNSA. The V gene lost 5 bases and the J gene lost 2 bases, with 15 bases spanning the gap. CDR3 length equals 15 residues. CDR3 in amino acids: CASSPQHKLQETQYF. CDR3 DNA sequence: TGTGCCAGCAGCCCACAGCACAAGCTACAAGAGACCCAGTACTTC. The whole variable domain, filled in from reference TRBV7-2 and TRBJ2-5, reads GAGVSQSPSNKVTEKGKDVELRCDPISGHTALYWYRQSLGQGLEFLIYFQGNSAPDKSGLPSDRFSAERTGGSVSTLTIQRTQQEDSAVYLCASSPQHKLQETQYFGPGTRLLVL.

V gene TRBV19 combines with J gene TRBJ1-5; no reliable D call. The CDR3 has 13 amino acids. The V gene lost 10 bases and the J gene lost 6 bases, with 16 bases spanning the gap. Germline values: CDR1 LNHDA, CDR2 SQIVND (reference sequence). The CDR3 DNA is TGTGCCACCAACCCGAGGCCAAGTCAGCCCCAGCATTTT. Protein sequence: CATNPRPSQPQHF.